Shown below are 21 T cell receptor beta chains from a single sample sequenced in a study of patients and donors after allogeneic stem cell transplantation. TCRdb called the RT-PCR reads again in MiXCR, with one record for every CDR3 protein. This table holds about a million distinct CDR3 sequences, roughly 18% found once. Input material: blood, either unsorted or a sorted T cell fraction (not recorded which). The receptor set was obtained from a human donor who was either an allogeneic HSCT recipient or a stem cell or donor lymphocyte infusion donor (not recorded which). It is not recorded whose cells these are; they may come from a transplant donor.

This clonotype has just a few counts. This rearrangement joins TRBV5-5 to TRBJ1-1; D possibly corresponds to TRBD1 (6 bases). CDR1 SGHKS and CDR2 YYEKEE come from the germline V gene (reference sequence). The CDR3 covers 13 residues. V lost 3 bases to trimming and J lost 4 bases, with 10 bases between them. CDR3 DNA: TGTGCCAGCAGCTCGGGGACACTCACTGAAGCTTTCTTT. Amino acids: CASSSGTLTEAFF.

In this sample, this clonotype turned up a few times. The chain uses TRBV20-1 and TRBJ1-5; D might be TRBD1 (5 bases). The CDR3 totals 15 residues. V lost 1 base and J lost 5, with 15 bases in between. The germline V gene encodes CDR1 DFQATT and CDR2 SNEGSKA (reference sequence). Written as DNA, the CDR3 is TGCAGTGCTAGAGCTTCCGGGACTCGAGATCAGCCCCAGCATTTT. Its protein is CSARASGTRDQPQHF.

J is TRBJ1-2 and V is TRBV20-1; D is unclear. The CDR3 totals 14 residues. V shed 3 bases and J shed 3 bases, with 14 bases lying between them. In germline, CDR1 is DFQATT, CDR2 SNEGSKA (reference sequence). This CDR3 is CSASSGSIYYGYTF. CDR3 coding DNA: TGCAGTGCTAGTTCCGGGTCAATTTACTATGGCTACACCTTC.

A few counts support this clonotype. The J gene is TRBJ2-3, the V gene TRBV6-5; possible D gene TRBD1, 6 bases. This CDR3 region has 16 residues. CDR1 and CDR2 (germline): MNHEY, SVGAGI. Trimming took off 3 bases at V and 4 bases at J, with 17 bases between the two ends. The CDR3 bases are TGTGCCAGCAGTTATGGGGGCGCGGTCGGTTCAGATACGCAGTATTTT. The encoded protein is CASSYGGAVGSDTQYF.

This clonotype was seen repeatedly, ten times or more. The chain is built from TRBV7-2 and TRBJ1-5, with 7 positions matching TRBD1. Per germline, CDR1 SGHTA and CDR2 FQGNSA. V trimming: 5 bases; J trimming: 5 bases; junction bases outside the gene matches: 9. The length of the CDR3 is 15 residues. The CDR3 here is CASSLNRDRHQPQHF. CDR3 DNA: TGTGCCAGCAGCCTAAACCGGGACAGACATCAGCCCCAGCATTTT.

The rearrangement joins TRBV9 to TRBJ2-5, with D possibly TRBD2 on 7 matching bases. With 0 bases removed from V and 5 bases from J, the gap between germline ends came to 14 bases. In germline, CDR1 is SGDLS, CDR2 YYNGEE. This CDR3 is 15 amino acids long. CDR3 protein: CASSVVGGRTETQYF. For the CDR3, the DNA is TGTGCCAGCAGCGTAGTGGGGGGGCGAACTGAGACCCAGTACTTC.

The V gene is TRBV6-2 or TRBV6-3, the J gene TRBJ2-5, with 9 positions matching TRBD1. Germline V lookup: CDR1 MNHEY, CDR2 SVGEGT. J was trimmed by 5 bases and V by 5 bases; bases with no gene match: 9. The CDR3 is made up of 15 amino acids. The CDR3 region has the DNA TGTGCCAGCAGTCCCCGGTGGGGACAGGGTGAGACCCAGTACTTC. Translated: CASSPRWGQGETQYF.

This clonotype was seen a handful of times. The J gene is TRBJ1-6, the V gene TRBV9, with D perhaps matching TRBD1 (5 bases). CDR3 length equals 17 residues. CDR1 and CDR2 (germline): SGDLS, YYNGEE. V lost 3 bases and J 10 bases, leaving 23 bases between the germline ends. As DNA, the CDR3 is TGTGCCAGCAGCGCTCCCCCTCGATCAGGGTTGAGATCACCCCTCCACTTT. Encoded protein: CASSAPPRSGLRSPLHF.

The V gene is TRBV3-1, the J gene TRBJ2-1; 7 bases align to TRBD2. The CDR3 sequence is 15 residues long. Germline trimming cut 6 bases from V and 6 bases from J; bases unmatched to any gene: 11. CDR1 is LGHDT and CDR2 is YNNKEL in the germline V gene (reference sequence). As DNA, the CDR3 is TGTGCCAGCAGTCTAAGCGGGGTGGGGTCCAATGAGCAGTTCTTC. This sequence encodes CASSLSGVGSNEQFF.

This clonotype turned up a few times. The J gene is TRBJ2-1, the V gene TRBV20-1; possible D gene TRBD2, 6 bases. V was trimmed by 3 bases and J by 4 bases, leaving 13 bases between them. Germline assignment: CDR1 DFQATT and CDR2 SNEGSKA (reference sequence). This CDR3 region has 14 residues. The CDR3 bases are TGCAGTGCTAGCCGGTCGGGGAGGTACAATGAGCAGTTCTTC. Its protein is CSASRSGRYNEQFF.

This clonotype showed up just a few times. This sequence joins TRBV18 and TRBJ1-2; no definite D call. V shed 9 bases and J shed 2 bases, with 13 bases lying between them. The V gene's germline CDR1 is KGHSH and CDR2 LQKENI. The CDR3 sequence is 13 residues long. CDR3 residues: CASAQKLNYGYTF. CDR3 DNA: TGTGCCAGTGCACAGAAGTTGAACTATGGCTACACCTTC.

This clonotype was recorded at least ten times. The chain recombines TRBV29-1 with TRBJ1-1, with TRBD1 as a possible D gene (6 bases). Germline CDR1 reads SQVTM; CDR2 reads ANQGSEA. The CDR3 totals 13 residues. The V gene lost 7 bases and the J gene lost 2 bases, with 14 bases spanning the gap. The CDR3 loop reads CSARDKKNTEAFF. CDR3 in DNA: TGCAGCGCTCGGGACAAGAAAAACACTGAAGCTTTCTTT.

This clonotype has just a few counts. This rearrangement joins TRBV7-9 to TRBJ1-3, with 9 bases fitting TRBD1. This CDR3 region has 17 residues. Germline CDR1 SEHNR, CDR2 FQNEAQ (reference sequence). V lost 5 bases to trimming and J lost 0 bases; unmatched junction nucleotides: 8. The CDR3 reads CASSPRQGVHSGNTIYF. CDR3 DNA: TGTGCCAGCAGCCCTAGACAGGGGGTCCACTCTGGAAACACCATATATTTT.

This clonotype has at least ten counts. V and J are TRBV15 and TRBJ1-2, with D uncertain. CDR1 LNHNV and CDR2 YYDKDF come from the germline V gene (reference sequence). V was shortened by 0 bases and J by 4 bases, with 9 bases between the two germline ends. The CDR3 extends over 14 amino acids. The CDR3 nucleotides are TGTGCCACCAGCAGAGATGAGGGAACCTATGGCTACACCTTC. Translation gives CATSRDEGTYGYTF.

The rearrangement uses TRBV5-1 and TRBJ1-1, with a weak D call TRBD1 (5 bases). CDR1 is SGHRS and CDR2 is YFSETQ in the germline V gene. The V and J ends lost 4 bases and 4 bases respectively, with 11 bases between them. The CDR3 has 13 residues. For the CDR3, the DNA is TGCGCCAGCAGCACGCCAGGGTTCACTGAAGCTTTCTTT. This sequence encodes CASSTPGFTEAFF.

This clonotype occurred a few times. This rearrangement joins TRBV5-1 to TRBJ2-7, with a tentative D call TRBD1 (5 bases). Germline V CDR1 and CDR2: SGHRS, YFSETQ. CDR3 length equals 13 residues. V was clipped by 2 bases and J by 7 bases, with 13 bases between them. CDR3 in amino acids: CASSFVGPGEQYF. CDR3 DNA sequence: TGCGCCAGCAGCTTCGTGGGGCCCGGAGAGCAGTACTTC.

This clonotype was seen only a few times. The chain carries TRBV12-3 or TRBV12-4 and TRBJ2-5; no clear D. The CDR3 length is 15 residues. V was trimmed by 6 bases and J by 2 bases, leaving 16 bases between them. CDR3: CASSRFRGPQETQYF. CDR3 coding DNA: TGTGCCAGCAGCCGCTTTAGAGGACCACAAGAGACCCAGTACTTC.

In this sample, this clonotype turned up a few times. This chain uses TRBV5-1 with TRBJ2-1; 8 positions agree with TRBD2. Germline values: CDR1 SGHRS, CDR2 YFSETQ. Unmatched junction bases numbered 6, after V lost 7 bases and J lost 3 bases. The CDR3 is 14 residues long. The CDR3 spells CASCTGGNYNEQFF. DNA for the CDR3: TGCGCCAGCTGCACGGGGGGGAACTACAATGAGCAGTTCTTC.

This clonotype was seen only a few times. V is TRBV7-9 and J is TRBJ2-2; 7 positions agree with TRBD1. Germline V lookup: CDR1 SEHNR, CDR2 FQNEAQ (reference sequence). Trimming at V came to 3 bases and at J to 7 bases, leaving 14 bases not matched to a gene. The CDR3 has 17 amino acids. In DNA form, the CDR3 reads TGTGCCAGCAGCTTTATCTCTACAGGGGTCGGCGACGGGGAGCTGTTTTTT. Its protein product is CASSFISTGVGDGELFF.

This clonotype was seen many times. This chain uses TRBV10-3 with TRBJ2-1, with 7 bases identical to TRBD2. J lost 3 bases, V lost 2 bases, and 4 bases had no gene match. From germline, CDR1 is ENHRY and CDR2 SYGVKD. The CDR3 length is 15 residues. The CDR3 loop reads CAISEVSSGYNEQFF. DNA for the CDR3: TGTGCCATCAGTGAGGTTTCTAGCGGCTACAATGAGCAGTTCTTC.

The rearrangement links TRBV18 to TRBJ1-1, with D maybe TRBD1 (5 bases). V was clipped by 3 bases and J by 2 bases, with 13 bases between them. This CDR3 has 15 residues. Germline values: CDR1 KGHSH, CDR2 LQKENI. CDR3 in amino acids: CASSPLGLGNTEAFF. The CDR3 DNA follows: TGTGCCAGCTCACCGCTGGGACTGGGTAACACTGAAGCTTTCTTT.